Each of the 14 T cell receptor beta chains below was sequenced from the same sample in a study of control samples from healthy donors and cancer patients. Data came from immunoSEQ multiplex PCR; TCRdb stores just in-frame clones and leaves some out. This table has about 110,000 clones, 90% appearing once. The sequenced material came from blood. The receptors here all came from a human donor in good health. The donor label of this sample is uncertain.

The chain carries TRBV6-4 and TRBJ2-3; 10 bases are a match to TRBD2. The V gene end was trimmed by 4 bases and the J gene end by 1 base; junction bases not matched to a gene: 2. The CDR3 spans 15 residues. In germline, CDR1 is MRHNA, CDR2 SNTAGT. The CDR3 nucleotides are TGTGCCAGCAGTGGGCTAGCGGGGGGCACAGATACGCAGTATTTT. This encodes CASSGLAGGTDTQYF.

The chain recombines TRBV5-1 with TRBJ2-5, with a tentative D call TRBD2 (7 bases). Trimming took 6 bases from V and 2 from J, leaving 23 bases between them. This CDR3 is 17 amino acids long. Germline CDR1 and CDR2: SGHRS and YFSETQ. The CDR3 nucleotides are TGCGCCAGCACCCGAGGGTCTGCGGGGGCCATTCAAGAGACCCAGTACTTC. This sequence encodes CASTRGSAGAIQETQYF.

The V call is TRBV6-4, the J call TRBJ1-1; D uncertain. In germline, CDR1 is MRHNA, CDR2 SNTAGT. The CDR3 extends over 12 amino acids. Deletions cut 4 bases from V and 8 bases from J, with 11 bases between. CDR3 nucleotides: TGTGCCAGCAGTGCTAGGACCGAAGAAGCTTTCTTT. It specifies CASSARTEEAFF.

In this sample, this clone turned up a few times. This sequence joins TRBV25-1 and TRBJ1-4, with D perhaps matching TRBD1 (5 bases). Trimming took 10 bases from V and 5 from J, leaving 14 bases between them. The CDR3 covers 13 residues. Germline V lookup: CDR1 MGHDK, CDR2 SYGVNS. Here the CDR3 reads CATSGTENEKLFF. The CDR3 DNA reads TGTGCCACCTCCGGGACGGAGAATGAAAAACTGTTTTTT.

The chain employs TRBV7-9 and TRBJ2-1; 8 nucleotides match TRBD1. V was clipped by 2 bases and J by 2 bases; unmatched bases: 2. The CDR3 sequence is 15 residues long. Germline loops: CDR1 SEHNR, CDR2 FQNEAQ (reference sequence). The CDR3, as DNA: TGTGCCAGCAGCTTATGGACAGGGCCCTACAATGAGCAGTTCTTC. It codes for CASSLWTGPYNEQFF.

This chain links TRBV2 with TRBJ1-1; TRBD1 is a possible D gene (5 bases). The CDR3 sequence is 14 residues long. Looked up from germline, CDR1 is SNHLY and CDR2 is FYNNEI. V was pared by 6 bases and J by 1 base, with 12 bases between. The CDR3 DNA sequence: TGTGCCAGCAGGTTAAGGGACGGGAACACTGAAGCTTTCTTT. Translating gives CASRLRDGNTEAFF.

The rearrangement uses TRBV4-2 and TRBJ2-5; 8 nucleotides align to TRBD2. Germline-derived CDR1 and CDR2 are LGHNA and YNFKEQ. The CDR3 has 15 residues. The junction had 6 bases not matched to a gene; V was cut back by 2 bases and J by 4 bases. The CDR3 bases are TGTGCCAGCAGCCAAACGACTACTAGCGGAGAGACCCAGTACTTC. Its translation is CASSQTTTSGETQYF.

This sequence joins TRBV27 and TRBJ2-3; D perhaps matches TRBD2 (6 bases). The CDR3 runs 15 residues. From germline, CDR1 is MNHEY and CDR2 SMNVEV (reference sequence). Trimming left V 5 bases short and J 0 bases short, with 12 bases between. Here the CDR3 DNA reads TGTGCCAGCAGTCGGAGGGGTTATAGCACAGATACGCAGTATTTT. It specifies CASSRRGYSTDTQYF.

The rearrangement joins TRBV12-3 or TRBV12-4 to TRBJ2-1, with 7 bases aligning to TRBD2. Germline trimming cut 1 base from V and 8 bases from J; bases unmatched to any gene: 2. There are 13 residues in the CDR3. The CDR3 nucleotides are TGTGCCAGCAGTTTAGTGGGACTATATGAGCAGTTCTTC. Protein sequence: CASSLVGLYEQFF.

The chain carries TRBV6-4 and TRBJ2-2; D is unresolved. This CDR3 is built from 14 residues. Germline V gene data show CDR1 as MRHNA and CDR2 as SNTAGT. V lost 3 bases to trimming and J lost 5 bases, with 10 bases between them. DNA of the CDR3: TGTGCCAGCAGTGAAGTGGCGGAGACCGGGGAGCTGTTTTTT. As protein: CASSEVAETGELFF.

V gene TRBV6-1 combines with J gene TRBJ1-2; D unresolved. CDR3 length: 20 amino acids. The germline V gene has CDR1 MNHNS and CDR2 SASEGT. The V end was cut by 2 bases, the J end by 2 bases, with 27 bases between. DNA for the CDR3: TGTGCCAGCAGTGAACGGTACGCGAAGGGTAGAAGTCAGAAAAACTATGGCTACACCTTC. Encoded protein: CASSERYAKGRSQKNYGYTF.

This chain joins TRBV5-1 and TRBJ1-4; D is unresolved. V was trimmed by 5 bases and J by 7 bases, leaving 12 bases between them. CDR3 length equals 13 residues. Germline values: CDR1 SGHRS, CDR2 YFSETQ. The CDR3 loop reads CASRGGPAEKLFF. CDR3 in DNA: TGCGCCAGCAGAGGAGGGCCAGCTGAAAAACTGTTTTTT.

The CDR3 coding sequence is TGCGCCAGCAGCTTTGTTTCTGACACTGAAGCTTTCTTT. Translated, it gives CASSFVSDTEAFF. The chain is built from TRBV5-1 and TRBJ1-1; D is unclear. From germline, CDR1 is SGHRS and CDR2 YFSETQ. Trimming left V 2 bases short and J 3 bases short, with 8 bases between. The CDR3 totals 13 residues.

This clone was counted once. V usage is TRBV24-1 and J usage is TRBJ2-1, with 8 positions matching TRBD1. V was clipped by 2 bases and J by 4 bases; unmatched bases: 9. The CDR3 sequence is 17 residues long. Germline loops: CDR1 KGHDR, CDR2 SFDVKD. The CDR3 region is CATSDSMGQEAYNEQFF. The CDR3, as DNA: TGTGCCACCAGTGATTCGATGGGACAGGAAGCATACAATGAGCAGTTCTTC.